These 9 T cell receptor beta chains came from one sample sequenced in a study of blood T cell repertoires in COVID-19. Method: immunoSEQ multiplex PCR; TCRdb's copy keeps in-frame clones and lacks some. This table holds hundreds of thousands of clones, over 85% found once. Sequencing was carried out using PBMCs or T cells enriched from blood (not recorded which). These receptors all stem from a woman between 45 and 60 years old who had been exposed to COVID-19.

The CDR3, as DNA: TGTGCCAGCAGCTCAGACTTCAGAGACACCGGGGAGCTGTTTTTT. It yields the protein CASSSDFRDTGELFF. This chain uses TRBV5-4 with TRBJ2-2; D remains unclear. V lost 3 bases and J 3 bases, leaving 12 bases between the germline ends. CDR1 SGHNT and CDR2 YYREEE come from the germline V gene (reference sequence). The CDR3 has 15 amino acids. Full variable domain (outside the CDR3, taken from reference TRBV5-4 and TRBJ2-2): ETGVTQSPTHLIKTRGQQVTLRCSSQSGHNTVSWYQQALGQGPQFIFQYYREEENGRGNFPPRFSGLQFPNYSSELNVNALELDDSALYLCASSSDFRDTGELFFGEGSRLTVL.

This clone occurred once. V gene TRBV27 combines with J gene TRBJ2-5, with 10 bases matching TRBD1. There are 15 residues in the CDR3. CDR1 and CDR2 (germline): MNHEY, SMNVEV (reference sequence). Trimming cost V 4 bases and J 3 bases; bases outside gene matches: 5. Written as DNA, the CDR3 is TGTGCCAGCAGTTCCCCCGGGACAGGGGAAGAGACCCAGTACTTC. Its translation is CASSSPGTGEETQYF.

The genes are TRBV30 and TRBJ2-1, with 11 bases that match TRBD2. Germline V gives CDR1 GTSNPN, CDR2 SVGIG (reference sequence). The CDR3 has 17 amino acids. Trimming took 0 bases from V and 2 from J; bases not matched to a gene: 6. The CDR3: CAWSVVSGGVPYNEQFF. CDR3 bases: TGTGCCTGGAGTGTCGTTAGCGGGGGGGTACCCTACAATGAGCAGTTCTTC.

J is TRBJ2-2 and V is TRBV2; maybe TRBD2 (7 bases). Trimming removed 6 bases at V and 4 bases at J, with 18 bases between. Germline CDR1 is SNHLY and CDR2 is FYNNEI. This CDR3 has 16 residues. The DNA for the CDR3 is TGTGCCAGCAGACCCGGGGGGCAAGGATTCACCGGGGAGCTGTTTTTT. This sequence encodes CASRPGGQGFTGELFF.

J is TRBJ1-2 and V is TRBV28; 9 bases align to TRBD1. Germline V gene sequence: CDR1 MDHEN, CDR2 SYDVKM. This CDR3 contains 16 residues. The junction had 12 bases not matched to a gene; V was cut back by 6 bases and J by 4 bases. CDR3 sequence (DNA): TGTGCCAGCAGAACCGGGACAGGGAGGTTGAGCTATGGCTACACCTTC. As protein: CASRTGTGRLSYGYTF.

The V gene is TRBV7-9, the J gene TRBJ1-5; D might be TRBD1 (6 bases). The V gene lost 5 bases and the J gene lost 8 bases, with 10 bases spanning the gap. The CDR3 loop spans 12 amino acids. Germline values: CDR1 SEHNR, CDR2 FQNEAQ (reference sequence). The CDR3 sequence is CASSHREEPQHF. The CDR3 DNA reads as TGTGCCAGCAGCCACAGGGAAGAGCCCCAGCATTTT.

The CDR3 here is CASSLNSGVGYNEQFF. The CDR3 region has the DNA TGTGCCAGCAGCTTGAATTCGGGGGTGGGATACAATGAGCAGTTCTTC. This chain connects TRBV5-4 to TRBJ2-1, with a tentative D call TRBD2 (6 bases). Germline V gene data show CDR1 as SGHNT and CDR2 as YYREEE (reference sequence). Trimming removed 1 base at V and 4 bases at J, with 15 bases between. The CDR3 is made up of 16 amino acids.

This sequence joins TRBV30 and TRBJ1-2; TRBD1 matches at 9 bases. The ends lost 3 bases at V and 4 bases at J; junction bases unmatched: 6. Germline assignment: CDR1 GTSNPN and CDR2 SVGIG (reference sequence). CDR3 length: 14 amino acids. The CDR3 loop is CAWRLRTGAYGYTF. The CDR3, as DNA: TGTGCCTGGAGATTGCGGACAGGGGCCTATGGCTACACCTTC.

The chain is built from TRBV5-1 and TRBJ2-2; a possible D gene is TRBD2 (6 bases). This CDR3 contains 16 residues. The V and J ends lost 0 bases and 10 bases respectively, with 19 bases between them. The V gene's germline CDR1 is SGHRS and CDR2 YFSETQ. CDR3 nucleotides: TGCGCCAGCAGCTTGGCCGGGCGGGGTACGCTAGAGGAGCTGTTTTTT. This encodes CASSLAGRGTLEELFF.